The 7 T cell receptor beta chains listed next were all sequenced from one sample in a study of cytotoxic CD8 clonotypes in ibrutinib-treated CLL. Clones were read by immunoSEQ multiplex PCR, and TCRdb kept only the in-frame ones, dropping some. The sample holds approximately 50,000 clones, roughly 70% seen once. Sequencing used PBMCs, obtained after 12 months of ibrutinib treatment. The origin of the receptors is a human donor with chronic lymphocytic leukemia.

The V gene is TRBV6-1, the J gene TRBJ2-3, with no clear D. There are 14 residues in the CDR3. In germline, CDR1 is MNHNS, CDR2 SASEGT. V was clipped by 1 base and J by 2 bases, with 7 bases between them. The chain's CDR3 is CASSEGAATDTQYF. In nucleotides, the CDR3 is TGTGCCAGCAGTGAAGGCGCCGCCACAGATACGCAGTATTTT.

The chain links TRBV5-1 to TRBJ2-7, with a tentative D call TRBD2 (6 bases). The CDR3 extends over 14 amino acids. Trimming left V 7 bases short and J 4 bases short, with 18 bases between. CDR1 SGHRS and CDR2 YFSETQ come from the germline V gene. CDR3: CASRDGTWPYEQYF. The DNA of the CDR3 is TGCGCCAGCCGAGATGGGACTTGGCCTTACGAGCAGTACTTC.

This clone showed up just once. The chain is built from TRBV7-8 and TRBJ2-3; 10 bases match TRBD2. The CDR3 extends over 20 amino acids. V lost 3 bases, J lost 4 bases, and 19 bases stayed unmatched. Germline values: CDR1 SGHVS, CDR2 FQNEAQ. The CDR3 region has the DNA TGTGCCAGCAGCTTGCGCTTGGGGGTAGCGGGAGGCCTTGCGGCAGATACGCAGTATTTT. Its translation: CASSLRLGVAGGLAADTQYF.

This sequence joins TRBV28 and TRBJ2-7; D is possibly TRBD2 (5 bases). V was cut by 2 bases and J by 2 bases, with 13 bases left in between. Germline V gene lookup returns CDR1 MDHEN and CDR2 SYDVKM. The CDR3 has 15 amino acids. CDR3 loop: CASSLTWGETYEQYF. CDR3 sequence (DNA): TGTGCCAGCAGTTTAACTTGGGGAGAGACCTACGAGCAGTACTTC. Supplemented by reference TRBV28 and TRBJ2-7, the full variable domain reads DVKVTQSSRYLVKRTGEKVFLECVQDMDHENMFWYRQDPGLGLRLIYFSYDVKMKEKGDIPEGYSVSREKKERFSLILESASTNQTSMYLCASSLTWGETYEQYFGPGTRLTVT.

The V gene is TRBV6-5, the J gene TRBJ2-7; 7 bases are shared with TRBD1. CDR3 length equals 12 residues. The germline CDR1 and CDR2 sequences are MNHEY and SVGAGI. The junction had 4 bases not matched to a gene; V was cut back by 0 bases and J by 11 bases. The CDR3 DNA reads as TGTGCCAGCAGTTACTCTCCCGGACAGGAGTACTTC. This encodes CASSYSPGQEYF.

This clone is a singleton in its sample. CDR3 nucleotide sequence: TGCAGCGTTGCTCAGGACAGGGCGAGGAATGAGCAGTTCTTC. It specifies CSVAQDRARNEQFF. The rearrangement uses TRBV29-1 and TRBJ2-1; 8 bases are shared with TRBD1. The ends lost 4 bases at V and 7 bases at J; junction bases unmatched: 9. CDR1 is SQVTM, CDR2 ANQGSEA, per germline. CDR3 length: 14 residues.

This clone came up once. The gene calls are TRBV5-1 and TRBJ2-7; TRBD2 matches 7 bases. V dropped 3 bases and J dropped 4; count of bases not matched to a gene: 7. CDR3 length: 14 amino acids. The germline V gene has CDR1 SGHRS and CDR2 YFSETQ. The CDR3 sequence is CASSSRTSTYEQYF. The CDR3 region has the DNA TGCGCCAGCAGCTCCAGGACTAGTACGTACGAGCAGTACTTC. The variable domain in full, completed from reference TRBV5-1 and TRBJ2-7, reads KAGVTQTPRYLIKTRGQQVTLSCSPISGHRSVSWYQQTPGQGLQFLFEYFSETQRNKGNFPGRFSGRQFSNSRSEMNVSTLELGDSALYLCASSSRTSTYEQYFGPGTRLTVT.